This T cell receptor beta chain was profiled in a study of cytomegalovirus exposure and HLA in healthy donors. Per the germline V gene, CDR1 is LNHDA and CDR2 is SQIVND (reference sequence). The length of the CDR3 is 13 residues. V lost 7 bases, J lost 8 bases, and 15 bases lay in between. Both 60 Vbeta primers and 13 Jbeta primers went into the PCR. This table comes from immunoSEQ multiplex PCR, and its TCRdb copy is limited to in-frame clones, with some not included. In total, the table holds under 50,000 clones. The source material was PBMCs. The V gene is TRBV19, the J gene TRBJ1-5; D is ambiguous. The sequence was obtained from a male donor in good health and CMV-seronegative. The chain's CDR3 is CASTRSSSEPQHF. The CDR3 DNA reads as TGTGCCAGTACCCGCAGTAGCTCGGAGCCCCAGCATTTT.